This is a list of T cell receptor beta chains from one sample in a study of OX40 agonist ivuxolimab in advanced cancers. TCRdb's table, derived via immunoSEQ multiplex PCR, lists solely in-frame clones and lacks some. The sample holds 60,000 or so clones; 85% to 90% are singletons and the top ten take roughly 4.9%. The sample in question was CD4+ or CD8+ T cells sorted from blood, obtained in a trial of the OX40 agonist ivuxolimab. The receptors were sampled from an adult with an advanced solid tumor such as melanoma, head and neck, liver or kidney cancer. Both conserved end residues are trimmed from each CDR3.

j_call v_call cdr3_aa
TRBJ1-2 TRBV6-6 ASSYSGQEGGYT
TRBJ1-2 TRBV6-1 ASTIPGQGKGYT
TRBJ2-5 TRBV25-1 ASSEPGDYSQGTQY
TRBJ1-1 TRBV11-2 ASSFSEGNTEAF
TRBJ1-6 TRBV4-1 ASSRGLEQLDNSPLH
TRBJ1-2 TRBV7-2 ASSRGPTGGYT
TRBJ1-6 TRBV5-5 ASSSLTEGGISPLH
TRBJ2-7 TRBV4-1 ASSLGAYEQY
TRBJ2-1 TRBV5-6 ASSLPTGLARNEQF
TRBJ1-2 TRBV5-4 ASSLQAQGPYGYT
TRBJ1-4 TRBV5-5 ASSPMTEFNEKLF